This TCR beta chain came from a study of blood T cell repertoires in COVID-19. The repertoire was sequenced with immunoSEQ multiplex PCR; TCRdb's copy has only in-frame clones and lacks some. The sample lists about 82,000 clones; 80% were seen once. The V end was cut by 2 bases, the J end by 6 bases, with 14 bases between. The CDR3 consists of 14 residues. The germline gives CDR1 KGHSH, CDR2 LQKENI. This clonotype was obtained from a woman aged 40-49 years with active or convalescent COVID-19. The chain carries TRBV18 and TRBJ2-7, with D maybe TRBD1 (6 bases). Specimen: peripheral blood. CDR3 region: CASSPTGLGAEQYF. In DNA form, the CDR3 reads TGTGCCAGCTCACCAACAGGGTTAGGGGCCGAGCAGTACTTC. The full variable domain, rest sourced from reference TRBV18 and TRBJ2-7, is NAGVMQNPRHLVRRRGQEARLRCSPMKGHSHVYWYRQLPEEGLKFMVYLQKENIIDESGMPKERFSAEFPKEGPSILRIQQVVRGDSAAYFCASSPTGLGAEQYFGPGTRLTVT.